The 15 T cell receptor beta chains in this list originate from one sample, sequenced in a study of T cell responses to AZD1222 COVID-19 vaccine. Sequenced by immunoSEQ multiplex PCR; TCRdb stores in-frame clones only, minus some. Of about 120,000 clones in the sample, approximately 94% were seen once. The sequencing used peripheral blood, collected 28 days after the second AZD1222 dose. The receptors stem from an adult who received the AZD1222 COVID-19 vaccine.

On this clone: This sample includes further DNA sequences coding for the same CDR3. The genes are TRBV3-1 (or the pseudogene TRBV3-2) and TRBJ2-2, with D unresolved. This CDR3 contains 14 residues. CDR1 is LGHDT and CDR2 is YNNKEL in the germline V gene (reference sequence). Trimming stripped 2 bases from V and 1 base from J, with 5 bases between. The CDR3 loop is CASSQIRNTGELFF. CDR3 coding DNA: TGTGCCAGCAGCCAAATCAGGAACACCGGGGAGCTGTTTTTT.

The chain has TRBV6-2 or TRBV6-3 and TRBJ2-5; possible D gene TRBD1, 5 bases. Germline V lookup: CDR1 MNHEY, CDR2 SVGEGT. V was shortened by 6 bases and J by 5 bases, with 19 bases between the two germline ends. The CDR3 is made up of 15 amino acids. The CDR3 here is CASSPGDSYRETQYF. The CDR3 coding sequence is TGTGCCAGCAGCCCAGGAGACAGTTATAGGGAGACCCAGTACTTC.

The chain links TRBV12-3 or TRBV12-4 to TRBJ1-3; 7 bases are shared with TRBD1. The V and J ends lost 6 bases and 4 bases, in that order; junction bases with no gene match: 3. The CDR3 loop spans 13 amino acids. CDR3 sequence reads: CASREQGGNTIYF. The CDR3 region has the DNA TGTGCCAGCAGGGAACAGGGGGGAAACACCATATATTTT.

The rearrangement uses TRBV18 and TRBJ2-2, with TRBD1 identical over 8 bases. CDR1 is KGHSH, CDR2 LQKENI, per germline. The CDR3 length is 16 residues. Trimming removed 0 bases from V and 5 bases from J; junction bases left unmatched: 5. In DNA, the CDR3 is TGTGCCAGCTCACCACCGGGACAGGTCGCAACCGGGGAGCTGTTTTTT. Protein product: CASSPPGQVATGELFF.

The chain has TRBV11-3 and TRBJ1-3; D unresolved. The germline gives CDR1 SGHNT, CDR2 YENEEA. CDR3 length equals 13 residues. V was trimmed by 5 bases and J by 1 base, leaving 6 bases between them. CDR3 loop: CASSHGSGNTIYF. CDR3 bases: TGTGCCAGCAGCCATGGGTCTGGAAACACCATATATTTT. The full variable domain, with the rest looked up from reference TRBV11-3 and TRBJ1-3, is EAGVVQSPRYKIIEKKQPVAFWCNPISGHNTLYWYLQNLGQGPELLIRYENEEAVDDSQLPKDRFSAERLKGVDSTLKIQPAELGDSAVYLCASSHGSGNTIYFGEGSWLTVV.

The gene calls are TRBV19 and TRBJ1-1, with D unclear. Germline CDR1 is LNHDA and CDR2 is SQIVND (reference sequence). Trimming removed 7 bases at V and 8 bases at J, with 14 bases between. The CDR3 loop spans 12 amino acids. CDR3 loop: CASMGPQPEAFF. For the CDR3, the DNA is TGTGCCAGTATGGGTCCCCAGCCCGAAGCTTTCTTT.

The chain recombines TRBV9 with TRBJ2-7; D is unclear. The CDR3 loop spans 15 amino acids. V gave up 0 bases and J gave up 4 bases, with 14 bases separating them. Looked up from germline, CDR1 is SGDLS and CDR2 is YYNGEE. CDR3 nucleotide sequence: TGTGCCAGCAGCGTAGGCCCCCCCTCGAGTTACGAGCAGTACTTC. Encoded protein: CASSVGPPSSYEQYF.

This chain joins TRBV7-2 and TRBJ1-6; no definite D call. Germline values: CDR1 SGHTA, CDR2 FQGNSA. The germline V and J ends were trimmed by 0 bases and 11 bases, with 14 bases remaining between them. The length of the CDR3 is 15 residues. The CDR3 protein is CASSLADGVGAPLHF. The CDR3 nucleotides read TGTGCCAGCAGCTTAGCCGACGGGGTTGGTGCACCCCTCCACTTT.

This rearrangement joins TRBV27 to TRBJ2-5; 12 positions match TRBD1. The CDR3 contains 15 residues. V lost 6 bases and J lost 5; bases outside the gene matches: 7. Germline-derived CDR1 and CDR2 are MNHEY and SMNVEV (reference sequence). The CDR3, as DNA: TGTGCCAGCAGCGCCGGGACAGGGGGCCGGGAGACCCAGTACTTC. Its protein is CASSAGTGGRETQYF.

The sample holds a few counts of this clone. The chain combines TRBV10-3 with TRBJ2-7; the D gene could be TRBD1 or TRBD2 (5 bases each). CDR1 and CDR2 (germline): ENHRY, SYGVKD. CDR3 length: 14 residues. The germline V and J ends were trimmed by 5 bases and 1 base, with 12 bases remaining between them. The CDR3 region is CAISNGDGSYEQYF. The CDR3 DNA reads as TGTGCCATCAGTAACGGGGACGGATCCTACGAGCAGTACTTC.

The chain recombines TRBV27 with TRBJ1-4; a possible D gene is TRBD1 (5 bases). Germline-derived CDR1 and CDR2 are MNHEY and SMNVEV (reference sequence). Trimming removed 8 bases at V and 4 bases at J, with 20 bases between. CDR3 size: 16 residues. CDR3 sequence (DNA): TGTGCCAGCCGGGGGTGGGGGATCTTTGGTAATGAAAAACTGTTTTTT. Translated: CASRGWGIFGNEKLFF.

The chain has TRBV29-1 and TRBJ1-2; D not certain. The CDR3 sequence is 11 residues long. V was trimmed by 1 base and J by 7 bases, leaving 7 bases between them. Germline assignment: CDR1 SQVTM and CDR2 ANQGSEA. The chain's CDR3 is CSVEGQAGYTF. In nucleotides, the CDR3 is TGCAGCGTTGAAGGGCAGGCTGGCTACACCTTC.

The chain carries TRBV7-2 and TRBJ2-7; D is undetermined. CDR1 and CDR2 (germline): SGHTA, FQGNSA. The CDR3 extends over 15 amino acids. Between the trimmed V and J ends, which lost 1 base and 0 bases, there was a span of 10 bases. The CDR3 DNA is TGTGCCAGCAGCTTAGGGTTAGGGTCCTCCTACGAGCAGTACTTC. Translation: CASSLGLGSSYEQYF.

The CDR3 loop is CAISESWGNTEAFF. As DNA, the CDR3 is TGTGCCATCAGTGAGTCTTGGGGGAACACTGAAGCTTTCTTT. V gene TRBV10-3 combines with J gene TRBJ1-1; no reliable D call. CDR3 length equals 14 residues. The V and J ends lost 0 bases and 1 base respectively, with 6 bases between them. Germline V CDR1 and CDR2: ENHRY, SYGVKD.

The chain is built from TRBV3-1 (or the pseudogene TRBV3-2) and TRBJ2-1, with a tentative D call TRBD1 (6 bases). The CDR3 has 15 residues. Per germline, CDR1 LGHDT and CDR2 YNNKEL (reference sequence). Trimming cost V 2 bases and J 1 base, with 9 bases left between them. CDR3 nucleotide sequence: TGTGCCAGCAGCCAATCGCAGGGGTCCTACAATGAGCAGTTCTTC. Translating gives CASSQSQGSYNEQFF.